The 30 T cell receptor beta chains listed next were all sequenced from one sample in a study of T cell responses to AZD1222 COVID-19 vaccine. TCRdb's copy holds only in-frame clones and misses some; the assay was immunoSEQ multiplex PCR. Of roughly 130,000 clones detected, approximately 92% appear once; the ten largest clones hold 3.1%. The sequencing here drew on peripheral blood, taken on day 0 of AZD1222 vaccination. These receptors were obtained from an adult in good health.

V usage is TRBV5-1 and J usage is TRBJ1-4; D possibly corresponds to TRBD1 (6 bases). The CDR3 covers 15 residues. Trimming stripped 3 bases from V and 6 bases from J, with 15 bases between. The germline CDR1 and CDR2 sequences are SGHRS and YFSETQ. The CDR3 region is CASSWVPGEDEKLFF. Written as DNA, the CDR3 is TGCGCCAGCAGCTGGGTCCCAGGGGAAGATGAAAAACTGTTTTTT.

The chain has TRBV2 and TRBJ1-5; 9 nucleotides agree with TRBD1. Germline V gene lookup returns CDR1 SNHLY and CDR2 FYNNEI. The CDR3 totals 17 residues. After removal of 4 bases from V and 7 bases from J, the junction contained 14 bases not matched to a gene. CDR3 residues: CASSGGTGQGLLQPQHF. In nucleotides, the CDR3 is TGTGCCAGCAGTGGGGGTACCGGACAGGGGTTACTGCAGCCCCAGCATTTT.

The rearrangement uses TRBV29-1 and TRBJ1-4; a possible D gene is TRBD1 (5 bases). CDR1 SQVTM and CDR2 ANQGSEA come from the germline V gene. The V gene lost 6 bases and the J gene lost 6 bases, with 23 bases spanning the gap. The CDR3 is 16 residues long. This CDR3 is CSVKGFPGLSDEKLFF. CDR3 in DNA: TGCAGCGTGAAAGGGTTCCCGGGACTGAGCGATGAAAAACTGTTTTTT.

The rearrangement links TRBV27 to TRBJ2-7; TRBD2 aligns across 9 bases. V gave up 4 bases and J gave up 2 bases; unmatched junction bases: 6. Germline loops: CDR1 MNHEY, CDR2 SMNVEV (reference sequence). This CDR3 region has 15 residues. CDR3 loop: CASSSSRGGPYEQYF. For the CDR3, the DNA is TGTGCCAGCAGTTCCTCGCGGGGGGGCCCCTACGAGCAGTACTTC.

This chain joins TRBV7-9 and TRBJ2-7, with D possibly matching TRBD2 (5 bases). The germline V gene encodes CDR1 SEHNR and CDR2 FQNEAQ (reference sequence). Trimming took off 3 bases at V and 2 bases at J, with 8 bases between the two ends. This CDR3 is 13 amino acids long. CDR3 region: CASSLTTTYEQYF. The CDR3 region has the DNA TGTGCCAGCAGCTTGACTACTACCTACGAGCAGTACTTC. The variable domain in full, with the rest retrieved from reference TRBV7-9 and TRBJ2-7, is DTGVSQNPRHKITKRGQNVTFRCDPISEHNRLYWYRQTLGQGPEFLTYFQNEAQLEKSRLLSDRFSAERPKGSFSTLEIQRTEQGDSAMYLCASSLTTTYEQYFGPGTRLTVT.

V is TRBV15 and J is TRBJ1-4; D is possibly TRBD1 (5 bases). This CDR3 has 16 residues. Germline loops: CDR1 LNHNV, CDR2 YYDKDF (reference sequence). V was shortened by 0 bases and J by 4 bases, with 12 bases between the two germline ends. The CDR3: CATSREDGTFNEKLFF. As DNA, the CDR3 is TGTGCCACCAGCAGAGAAGACGGGACCTTTAATGAAAAACTGTTTTTT.

This chain uses TRBV20-1 with TRBJ2-1; D ambiguous. In germline, CDR1 is DFQATT, CDR2 SNEGSKA (reference sequence). Trimming left V 3 bases short and J 2 bases short, with 14 bases between. The CDR3 is 15 residues long. The CDR3 sequence is CSASALPDPYNEQFF. DNA for the CDR3: TGCAGTGCTAGTGCCTTACCGGATCCCTACAATGAGCAGTTCTTC.

The CDR3 nucleotides read TGTGCCAGCAGTCCCCGAGACACAGATACGCAGTATTTT. The encoded protein is CASSPRDTDTQYF. This chain joins TRBV6-2 or TRBV6-3 and TRBJ2-3; D gene ambiguous. The CDR3 totals 13 residues. CDR1 and CDR2 (germline): MNHEY, SVGEGT. V shed 5 bases and J shed 2 bases, with 8 bases lying between them.

This clone was seen a single time. The gene calls are TRBV9 and TRBJ2-3, with D maybe TRBD2 (7 bases). The V end lost 3 bases, the J end lost 6 bases, and 20 bases lay between the germline ends. The CDR3 runs 16 residues. Per the germline V gene, CDR1 is SGDLS and CDR2 is YYNGEE. CDR3 DNA: TGTGCCAGCAGCGGCGGGAGCGGGACATCGGGGGATACGCAGTATTTT. It translates to CASSGGSGTSGDTQYF.

The V gene is TRBV5-5, the J gene TRBJ2-3, with a tentative D call TRBD2 (5 bases). The CDR3 is 15 residues long. V dropped 0 bases and J dropped 3 bases, with 11 bases sitting between them. In germline, CDR1 is SGHKS, CDR2 YYEKEE (reference sequence). This CDR3 reads CASSLGAGTTDTQYF. As DNA, the CDR3 is TGTGCCAGCAGCTTGGGTGCGGGTACGACAGATACGCAGTATTTT.

The rearrangement uses TRBV7-8 and TRBJ1-2; maybe TRBD1 (5 bases). V lost 1 base to trimming and J lost 6 bases, with 12 bases between them. This CDR3 contains 14 residues. CDR1 is SGHVS, CDR2 FQNEAQ, per germline. The CDR3 region is CASSLEPGRDGYTF. The CDR3 DNA sequence: TGTGCCAGCAGCTTAGAGCCAGGGAGGGATGGCTACACCTTC.

The rearrangement links TRBV5-4 to TRBJ1-4; TRBD1 matches at 7 bases. The V gene end was trimmed by 0 bases and the J gene end by 7 bases; junction bases not matched to a gene: 3. Germline CDR1 reads SGHNT; CDR2 reads YYREEE (reference sequence). This CDR3 spans 14 amino acids. The CDR3 sequence: CASSLGPGGEKLFF. In nucleotides, the CDR3 is TGTGCCAGCAGCTTGGGGCCAGGGGGTGAAAAACTGTTTTTT.

In this sample, this clone turned up once. The chain recombines TRBV5-1 with TRBJ1-1; maybe TRBD1 (6 bases). CDR1 SGHRS and CDR2 YFSETQ come from the germline V gene. V dropped 0 bases and J dropped 0 bases, with 12 bases sitting between them. The CDR3 runs 16 residues. CDR3 nucleotides: TGCGCCAGCAGCTTGGTCGGGAGGGGGATGAACACTGAAGCTTTCTTT. Translating it yields CASSLVGRGMNTEAFF.

The rearrangement uses TRBV29-1 and TRBJ2-3, with D possibly matching TRBD1 (6 bases). Trimming took 6 bases from V and 2 from J, leaving 15 bases between them. CDR1 SQVTM and CDR2 ANQGSEA come from the germline V gene. CDR3 length: 14 residues. Here the CDR3 reads CSVSLQGITDTQYF. DNA for the CDR3: TGCAGCGTGAGCCTACAGGGTATCACAGATACGCAGTATTTT.

This chain connects TRBV4-3 to TRBJ2-1; D perhaps matches TRBD1 (5 bases). Trimming removed 4 bases from V and 6 bases from J, with 16 bases in between. Germline V gene data show CDR1 as LGHNA and CDR2 as YSLEER. The CDR3 is 15 residues long. This CDR3 reads CASSLEGAQANEQFF. The CDR3 nucleotides are TGCGCCAGCAGCCTGGAAGGGGCCCAGGCCAATGAGCAGTTCTTC.

The chain recombines TRBV15 with TRBJ1-3; D unresolved. The CDR3 has 17 residues. Germline CDR1 reads LNHNV; CDR2 reads YYDKDF (reference sequence). V shed 0 bases and J shed 0 bases, with 12 bases lying between them. This chain's CDR3 is CATSRDRGWDSGNTIYF. The CDR3 DNA sequence: TGTGCCACCAGCAGAGATCGTGGCTGGGACTCTGGAAACACCATATATTTT.

This clone showed up just once. V is TRBV4-3 and J is TRBJ2-1; TRBD2 aligns across 10 bases. This CDR3 comprises 18 residues. V trimming: 1 base; J trimming: 7 bases; junction bases outside the gene matches: 13. Germline V lookup: CDR1 LGHNA, CDR2 YSLEER. As DNA, the CDR3 is TGCGCCAGCAGCCAAGCGAATCCTAGCGGGAGTTCTAGGAATGAGCAGTTCTTC. This translates into CASSQANPSGSSRNEQFF.

The chain recombines TRBV6-5 with TRBJ2-7; a possible D gene is TRBD2 (7 bases). Germline assignment: CDR1 MNHEY and CDR2 SVGAGI. The CDR3 length is 16 residues. The V gene lost 4 bases and the J gene lost 6 bases, with 22 bases spanning the gap. CDR3 bases: TGTGCCAGCAGTTCCTCGGGGGGCAGTTCGCTCGCCGAGCAGTACTTC. It is translated as CASSSSGGSSLAEQYF.

The rearrangement uses TRBV11-3 and TRBJ2-3, with a tentative D call TRBD2 (5 bases). The CDR3 is 14 residues long. From germline, CDR1 is SGHNT and CDR2 YENEEA. The V end lost 2 bases, the J end lost 0 bases, and 6 bases lay between the germline ends. CDR3 sequence: CASSLLASTDTQYF. The CDR3 region has the DNA TGTGCCAGCAGCTTATTAGCGAGCACAGATACGCAGTATTTT.

The chain combines TRBV5-4 with TRBJ2-3; tentative D call: TRBD2 (6 bases). Germline V CDR1 and CDR2: SGHNT, YYREEE (reference sequence). The CDR3 loop spans 14 amino acids. V lost 0 bases and J 3 bases, leaving 8 bases between the germline ends. The CDR3 DNA follows: TGTGCCAGCAGCTTGGGGGCGGGAACAGATACGCAGTATTTT. It translates to CASSLGAGTDTQYF.

In this sample, this clone turned up once. The V call is TRBV18, the J call TRBJ1-5, with D possibly matching TRBD1 (6 bases). CDR1 is KGHSH, CDR2 LQKENI, per germline. Trimming took off 2 bases at V and 5 bases at J, with 13 bases between the two ends. The CDR3 contains 15 residues. The CDR3 region is CASSPIQGQDQPQHF. The CDR3 DNA follows: TGTGCCAGCTCACCAATACAGGGACAAGATCAGCCCCAGCATTTT.

V usage is TRBV21-1 and J usage is TRBJ1-2. TRBV21-1 is termed a pseudogene. The CDR3 covers 14 residues. As DNA, the CDR3 is TGTGCCAGCAGCGTCCGGACTGGGAACTATGGCTACACCTTC. Protein product: CASSVRTGNYGYTF.

J is TRBJ1-3 and V is TRBV27; no reliable D call. Germline V gene lookup returns CDR1 MNHEY and CDR2 SMNVEV (reference sequence). V lost 5 bases and J 2 bases, leaving 10 bases between the germline ends. This CDR3 spans 14 amino acids. CDR3 bases: TGTGCCAGCAGTCCGTGGGAACCTGGAAACACCATATATTTT. It is translated as CASSPWEPGNTIYF.

This clone was detected only once. This chain links TRBV23-1 with TRBJ2-6, with TRBD1 matching 9 bases. TRBV23-1 is sorted into the ORF group, with uncertain function. The CDR3 is 19 amino acids. J lost 4 bases, V lost 4 bases, and 14 bases had no gene match. CDR3 sequence reads: CASSPAGQGALSGANVLTF. CDR3 bases: TGCGCCAGCAGTCCCGCGGGACAGGGAGCGCTTTCCGGGGCCAACGTCCTGACTTTC.

The table lists this clone with a count of one. The CDR3 DNA follows: TGCGCCAGCAGCCAGACAGGGAGGGAGACCCAGTACTTC. The encoded protein is CASSQTGRETQYF. The chain employs TRBV4-3 and TRBJ2-5, with D perhaps matching TRBD1 (7 bases). Germline V gene sequence: CDR1 LGHNA, CDR2 YSLEER. Trimming cost V 3 bases and J 5 bases, with 10 bases left between them. The CDR3 is 13 residues long.

The rearrangement links TRBV28 to TRBJ1-5, with 8 bases that match TRBD1. The CDR3 sequence is 14 residues long. Germline CDR1 reads MDHEN; CDR2 reads SYDVKM. V dropped 3 bases and J dropped 6; count of bases not matched to a gene: 4. The CDR3 DNA sequence: TGTGCCAGCAGTTTGGTACAGGGGGGTCAGCCCCAGCATTTT. This sequence encodes CASSLVQGGQPQHF.

The rearrangement uses TRBV24-1 and TRBJ2-3; D perhaps matches TRBD1 (6 bases). There are 17 residues in the CDR3. V was clipped by 4 bases and J by 0 bases, with 16 bases between them. Germline CDR1 is KGHDR and CDR2 is SFDVKD. CDR3 loop: CATSDPRDKTSTDTQYF. Here the CDR3 DNA reads TGTGCCACCAGTGACCCCCGGGACAAGACTAGCACAGATACGCAGTATTTT.

The genes are TRBV7-3 and TRBJ2-2; 8 bases agree with TRBD1. V lost 2 bases and J lost 7; bases outside the gene matches: 12. The CDR3 has 17 amino acids. Germline V gene data show CDR1 as SGHTA and CDR2 as FQGTGA. The CDR3: CASSLSPGRGRSGELFF. CDR3 DNA sequence: TGTGCCAGCAGCTTATCCCCCGGCAGGGGGCGGAGCGGGGAGCTGTTTTTT.

The sample holds a few counts of this clone. The chain recombines TRBV7-9 with TRBJ2-7; D gene unclear. Germline V lookup: CDR1 SEHNR, CDR2 FQNEAQ (reference sequence). Trimming pared 5 bases from V and 6 bases from J, leaving 17 bases between. The CDR3 contains 14 residues. CDR3 residues: CASSLLGGVAEQYF. CDR3 coding DNA: TGTGCCAGCAGCCTACTGGGTGGAGTCGCCGAGCAGTACTTC.

The CDR3 region is CASSDSGVYEQYF. As DNA, the CDR3 is TGTGCCAGTAGTGACAGCGGGGTCTACGAGCAGTACTTC. The rearrangement links TRBV19 to TRBJ2-7; TRBD2 matches 7 bases. Germline CDR1 reads LNHDA; CDR2 reads SQIVND (reference sequence). V lost 5 bases to trimming and J lost 3 bases; unmatched junction nucleotides: 4. CDR3 length: 13 amino acids.